Listed here are 32 T cell receptor beta chains from one sample, sequenced in a study of blood T cell repertoires in COVID-19 (dated by TCRdb to 2018 to 2021). The method behind the library was the immunoSEQ multiplex PCR assay. The table was pulled from immuneACCESS by TCRdb, which kept in-frame rearrangements only. Such tables lose some clones; where checked, under half of the loss comes from unresolved V genes, and the rest has no known cause. The table for this sample lists about 180,000 clones; roughly 88% of them were counted only once. About 9.4% of the sample goes to the ten largest clones. The sequenced sample was peripheral blood. Receptors were obtained from a woman older than 75 with acute or convalescent COVID-19.

This chain connects TRBV7-2 to TRBJ1-3; D gene uncertain. The V end lost 5 bases, the J end lost 4 bases, and 18 bases lay between the germline ends. CDR1 is SGHTA, CDR2 FQGNSA, per germline. This CDR3 spans 16 amino acids. This CDR3 is CASSAFDSEVGNTIYF. The CDR3 bases are TGTGCCAGCAGCGCCTTCGATAGCGAGGTGGGAAACACCATATATTTT.

CDR3 in amino acids: CASSIDPRGKTEAFF. The CDR3 nucleotides are TGTGCCAGCAGCATCGATCCCCGAGGGAAAACTGAAGCTTTCTTT. The V call is TRBV5-4, the J call TRBJ1-1, with unresolved D. CDR3 length: 15 residues. Per germline, CDR1 SGHNT and CDR2 YYREEE (reference sequence). V shed 4 bases and J shed 5 bases, with 18 bases lying between them.

A single count supports this clone. V and J are TRBV5-8 and TRBJ1-2; 9 positions agree with TRBD1. The J segment lost 4 bases and the V segment lost 1 base, leaving 5 bases of the junction unmatched. Germline V gene lookup returns CDR1 SGHTS and CDR2 YDEGEE. The CDR3 totals 15 residues. The CDR3 spells CASSLTGTGLYGYTF. The CDR3 DNA reads as TGTGCCAGCAGCTTGACCGGGACAGGGCTCTATGGCTACACCTTC.

The CDR3 nucleotides are TGTGCCAGCAGCGCCGCCGGGACTAGCAGGAACGAGCAGTACTTC. Translating it yields CASSAAGTSRNEQYF. The rearrangement links TRBV11-2 to TRBJ2-7, with 9 bases that match TRBD2. The germline CDR1 and CDR2 sequences are SGHAT and FQNNGV. The CDR3 contains 15 residues. With 5 bases clipped from V and 5 bases from J, the junction kept 10 bases outside the gene matches.

V usage is TRBV10-3 and J usage is TRBJ2-5, with 12 bases identical to TRBD2. Germline values: CDR1 ENHRY, CDR2 SYGVKD. V lost 6 bases and J lost 5; bases outside the gene matches: 7. The CDR3 sequence is 15 residues long. The CDR3 spells CAIRTGTSGPETQYF. Written as DNA, the CDR3 is TGTGCCATCAGGACCGGGACTAGCGGGCCGGAGACCCAGTACTTC.

This clone showed up just once. The chain recombines TRBV19 with TRBJ1-1, with 10 positions matching TRBD1. V shed 4 bases and J 6 bases; nucleotides not matched to a gene: 5. CDR1 and CDR2 (germline): LNHDA, SQIVND (reference sequence). This CDR3 spans 14 amino acids. The CDR3 region has the DNA TGTGCCAGTAGTAGGGGGGACAGGGGTTCTGAAGCTTTCTTT. Its protein is CASSRGDRGSEAFF. The whole variable domain, filled in from reference TRBV19 and TRBJ1-1, reads DGGITQSPKYLFRKEGQNVTLSCEQNLNHDAMYWYRQDPGQGLRLIYYSQIVNDFQKGDIAEGYSVSREKKESFPLTVTSAQKNPTAFYLCASSRGDRGSEAFFGQGTRLTVV.

The chain has TRBV6-6 and TRBJ1-3; 8 positions agree with TRBD1. CDR3 size: 15 residues. The J segment lost 2 bases and the V segment lost 4 bases, leaving 4 bases of the junction unmatched. Germline V lookup: CDR1 MNHNY, CDR2 SVGAGI (reference sequence). The CDR3 coding sequence is TGTGCCAGCAGTTCCCTGGACAGGGCTGGAAACACCATATATTTT. Protein product: CASSSLDRAGNTIYF.

The CDR3 here is CASSLRQGNLADTQYF. CDR3 nucleotide sequence: TGTGCCAGCAGTCTCCGACAGGGGAATTTGGCAGATACGCAGTATTTT. The V and J genes are TRBV27 and TRBJ2-3; 8 positions match TRBD1. The CDR3 is made up of 16 amino acids. V shed 5 bases, J shed 4 bases, and the junction held 11 bases outside the gene matches. Germline lookup yields CDR1 MNHEY and CDR2 SMNVEV (reference sequence).

This chain connects TRBV5-4 to TRBJ1-2, with TRBD1 matching over 8 bases. CDR3 length equals 15 residues. V was pared by 0 bases and J by 12 bases, with 13 bases of the junction left unmatched. CDR1 and CDR2 from the germline V gene are SGHNT and YYREEE (reference sequence). CDR3 DNA: TGTGCCAGCAGCTTGGGCCAGACAGGGGCTACCTCCCACACCTTC. This gives the protein CASSLGQTGATSHTF.

This clone was counted at least ten times. The chain couples TRBV6-2 or TRBV6-3 to TRBJ1-5; no definite D call. CDR1 and CDR2 (germline): MNHEY, SVGEGT. The CDR3 totals 15 residues. Trimming took 2 bases from V and 0 from J, leaving 8 bases between them. This chain's CDR3 is CASSYEQYSNQPQHF. The CDR3 nucleotides read TGTGCCAGCAGTTACGAACAGTATAGCAATCAGCCCCAGCATTTT.

The rearrangement links TRBV10-3 to TRBJ2-7; TRBD1 aligns across 10 bases. V was pared by 4 bases and J by 4 bases, with 7 bases of the junction left unmatched. The CDR3 is 15 amino acids. From germline, CDR1 is ENHRY and CDR2 SYGVKD. The CDR3 sequence is CAISGGDRGEYEQYF. In DNA form, the CDR3 reads TGTGCCATCAGTGGGGGGGACAGGGGCGAGTACGAGCAGTACTTC.

The V call is TRBV19, the J call TRBJ1-5; a weak D match, TRBD1 (6 bases). Deletions cut 7 bases from V and 9 bases from J, with 16 bases between. The CDR3 contains 13 residues. Looked up from germline, CDR1 is LNHDA and CDR2 is SQIVND (reference sequence). The CDR3 DNA reads as TGTGCCAGTAACCGGGACACTCGCATGCCCCAGCATTTT. Translation: CASNRDTRMPQHF.

This sequence joins TRBV6-6 and TRBJ1-6; D is possibly TRBD1 (5 bases). The CDR3 length is 15 residues. CDR1 and CDR2 (germline): MNHNY, SVGAGI (reference sequence). Trimming shortened V by 2 bases and J by 7 bases, and 12 bases separated the two germline ends. The CDR3 coding sequence is TGTGCCAGCAGTTACACGGGGACTTCAAATTCACCCCTCCACTTT. It codes for CASSYTGTSNSPLHF.

The genes are TRBV20-1 and TRBJ1-4; 11 bases line up with TRBD1. The junction had 5 bases not matched to a gene; V was cut back by 3 bases and J by 8 bases. The CDR3 contains 14 residues. CDR1 is DFQATT, CDR2 SNEGSKA, per germline (reference sequence). The CDR3 DNA follows: TGCAGTGCTAGTCTGCGGGACAGGGGGGAAAAACTGTTTTTT. Translating gives CSASLRDRGEKLFF.

The chain employs TRBV6-5 and TRBJ2-1, with TRBD2 matching 9 bases. Losses at the gene ends were 5 bases for V and 9 bases for J; bases not matched to a gene: 11. This CDR3 region has 15 residues. Looked up from germline, CDR1 is MNHEY and CDR2 is SVGAGI. DNA of the CDR3: TGTGCCAGCAGTATTAGCGGGAGAGGTTTCGGTGAGCAGTTCTTC. This translates into CASSISGRGFGEQFF.

This clone was observed a single time. The J gene is TRBJ2-3, the V gene TRBV2; perhaps TRBD2 as D (5 bases). CDR3 length: 15 residues. Trimming left V 1 base short and J 4 bases short, with 12 bases between. Germline V CDR1 and CDR2: SNHLY, FYNNEI. In DNA form, the CDR3 reads TGTGCCAGCAGTGAAGACCTAGCACGTCCAGATACGCAGTATTTT. It yields the protein CASSEDLARPDTQYF.

On this clone itself: The sample carries other DNA sequences with the same CDR3. The V and J genes are TRBV9 and TRBJ1-3; a possible D gene is TRBD1 (5 bases). The CDR3 is made up of 14 amino acids. Trimming shortened V by 3 bases and J by 3 bases, and 10 bases separated the two germline ends. Per germline, CDR1 SGDLS and CDR2 YYNGEE. The CDR3 DNA sequence: TGTGCCAGCAGCGCCGGGGGTTTTGGAAACACCATATATTTT. This codes for CASSAGGFGNTIYF. The full variable domain, with the rest looked up from reference TRBV9 and TRBJ1-3, is DSGVTQTPKHLITATGQRVTLRCSPRSGDLSVYWYQQSLDQGLQFLIQYYNGEERAKGNILERFSAQQFPDLHSELNLSSLELGDSALYFCASSAGGFGNTIYFGEGSWLTVV.

This chain uses TRBV14 with TRBJ1-6; 7 bases map to TRBD1. V trimming: 4 bases; J trimming: 7 bases; junction bases outside the gene matches: 7. The CDR3 loop spans 15 amino acids. Germline V lookup: CDR1 SGHDN, CDR2 FVKESK. This CDR3 reads CASSRVDRENSPLHF. The CDR3, as DNA: TGTGCCAGCAGCCGCGTCGACAGGGAGAATTCACCCCTCCACTTT.

The chain has TRBV7-2 and TRBJ2-7, with TRBD1 identical over 8 bases. The CDR3 contains 13 residues. V lost 5 bases and J lost 7; bases outside the gene matches: 7. CDR1 and CDR2 (germline): SGHTA, FQGNSA. The CDR3: CASSAGQGGEQYF. The CDR3 DNA reads TGTGCCAGCAGCGCAGGACAGGGTGGGGAGCAGTACTTC.

J is TRBJ2-7 and V is TRBV27, with 7 bases matching TRBD1. CDR1 is MNHEY, CDR2 SMNVEV, per germline (reference sequence). This CDR3 is built from 14 residues. V shed 4 bases and J 6 bases; nucleotides not matched to a gene: 9. Here the CDR3 reads CASSSRTGSVEQYF. The CDR3 bases are TGTGCCAGCAGTTCCCGGACAGGCTCTGTCGAGCAGTACTTC.

The CDR3 region is CASSFRTSGEQFF. In DNA, the CDR3 is TGTGCCAGCAGCTTCCGGACTAGCGGTGAGCAGTTCTTC. The chain recombines TRBV7-8 with TRBJ2-1; 10 nucleotides agree with TRBD2. CDR3 size: 13 residues. Trimming cost V 3 bases and J 9 bases; bases outside gene matches: 2. Germline CDR1 and CDR2: SGHVS and FQNEAQ.

V is TRBV19 and J is TRBJ2-2; TRBD2 agrees at 7 bases. The CDR3 is made up of 16 amino acids. V was clipped by 6 bases and J by 7 bases; unmatched bases: 14. From germline, CDR1 is LNHDA and CDR2 SQIVND (reference sequence). The CDR3 DNA follows: TGTGCCAGTAGCGCTTTCTCGGCGGGAGCAAACGGGGAGCTGTTTTTT. Translation gives CASSAFSAGANGELFF.

In this sample, this clone turned up once. CDR3 in DNA: TGCGCCAGCAGCTTGGAAGGGGGCTCAGGGGCCAACGTCCTGACTTTC. Encoded protein: CASSLEGGSGANVLTF. The rearrangement joins TRBV5-1 to TRBJ2-6, with 7 nucleotides matching TRBD1. With 0 bases clipped from V and 4 bases from J, the junction kept 4 bases outside the gene matches. The V gene's germline CDR1 is SGHRS and CDR2 YFSETQ. The CDR3 is 16 residues long.

The chain couples TRBV29-1 to TRBJ1-1; D is unclear. CDR3 size: 11 residues. V was trimmed by 6 bases and J by 2 bases, leaving 7 bases between them. Germline V CDR1 and CDR2: SQVTM, ANQGSEA. The CDR3 protein is CSVADNTEAFF. CDR3 coding DNA: TGCAGCGTAGCGGACAACACTGAAGCTTTCTTT.

This clone was counted once. The rearrangement uses TRBV18 and TRBJ2-1; maybe TRBD2 (6 bases). The V and J ends lost 1 base and 5 bases respectively, with 6 bases between them. CDR3 size: 13 residues. Germline lookup yields CDR1 KGHSH and CDR2 LQKENI. CDR3 nucleotide sequence: TGTGCCAGCTCACCACGGAGGGACAATGAGCAGTTCTTC. Protein sequence: CASSPRRDNEQFF.

V is TRBV3-1 (or the pseudogene TRBV3-2) and J is TRBJ2-3; D is possibly TRBD2 (5 bases). Germline CDR1 LGHDT, CDR2 YNNKEL (reference sequence). V shed 0 bases and J shed 4 bases, with 14 bases lying between them. The CDR3 loop spans 16 amino acids. DNA for the CDR3: TGTGCCAGCAGCCAAGAGTGGGGAGTCGGGGCAGATACGCAGTATTTT. As protein: CASSQEWGVGADTQYF.

The chain couples TRBV11-2 to TRBJ1-6, with 7 bases fitting TRBD1. The germline gives CDR1 SGHAT, CDR2 FQNNGV. The CDR3 is 12 amino acids. DNA of the CDR3: TGTGCTTCCCGGGACAGCGGTCCACCCCTCCACTTT. Its translation: CASRDSGPPLHF.

V is TRBV6-5 and J is TRBJ2-3; maybe TRBD2 (6 bases). The germline CDR1 and CDR2 sequences are MNHEY and SVGAGI. V was cut by 4 bases and J by 1 base, with 15 bases left in between. The CDR3 is 16 residues long. The CDR3 DNA follows: TGTGCCAGCAGTTGGGGGACTTCCTCGGGCACAGATACGCAGTATTTT. Encoded protein: CASSWGTSSGTDTQYF.

This sequence joins TRBV15 and TRBJ1-2, with D perhaps matching TRBD1 (5 bases). Per germline, CDR1 LNHNV and CDR2 YYDKDF (reference sequence). The CDR3 is 15 residues long. Trimming took off 3 bases at V and 8 bases at J, with 19 bases between the two ends. The CDR3 coding sequence is TGTGCCACCAGCAGGTCAATAGGGGCGACGGAGGGCTACACCTTC. Translating gives CATSRSIGATEGYTF.

This chain uses TRBV12-3 or TRBV12-4 with TRBJ2-3, with 8 bases fitting TRBD2. V dropped 6 bases and J dropped 9; count of bases not matched to a gene: 5. This CDR3 has 12 residues. CDR3 protein: CASSHSGGTQYF. The DNA of the CDR3 is TGTGCCAGCAGCCACTCGGGAGGGACGCAGTATTTT.

The chain uses TRBV28 and TRBJ2-2; 7 positions agree with TRBD2. The length of the CDR3 is 12 residues. J was trimmed by 10 bases and V by 7 bases; bases with no gene match: 6. Germline-derived CDR1 and CDR2 are MDHEN and SYDVKM. CDR3 amino acids: CASTGGREELFF. As DNA, the CDR3 is TGTGCCAGCACGGGGGGTCGGGAGGAGCTGTTTTTT.

The CDR3 sequence: CASSLWGHDYGYTF. DNA of the CDR3: TGTGCCAGCAGCTTGTGGGGGCATGACTATGGCTACACCTTC. The V call is TRBV5-5, the J call TRBJ1-2; D possibly corresponds to TRBD1 (6 bases). CDR3 length: 14 amino acids. CDR1 and CDR2 from the germline V gene are SGHKS and YYEKEE (reference sequence). With 1 base removed from V and 3 bases from J, the gap between germline ends came to 10 bases.